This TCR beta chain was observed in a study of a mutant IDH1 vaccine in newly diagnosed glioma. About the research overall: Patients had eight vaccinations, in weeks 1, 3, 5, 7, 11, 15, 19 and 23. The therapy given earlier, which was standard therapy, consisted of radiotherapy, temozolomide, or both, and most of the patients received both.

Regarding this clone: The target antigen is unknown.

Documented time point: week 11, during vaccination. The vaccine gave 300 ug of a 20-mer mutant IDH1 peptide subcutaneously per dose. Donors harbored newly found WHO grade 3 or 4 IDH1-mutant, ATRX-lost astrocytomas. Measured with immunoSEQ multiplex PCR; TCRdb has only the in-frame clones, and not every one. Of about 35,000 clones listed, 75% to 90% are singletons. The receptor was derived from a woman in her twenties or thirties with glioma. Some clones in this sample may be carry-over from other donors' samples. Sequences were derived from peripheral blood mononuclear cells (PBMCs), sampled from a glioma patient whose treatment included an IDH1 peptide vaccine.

The CDR3 nucleotides read TGTGCCAGCAGCTTAGGGGGCCGACTAAACTATGGCTACACCTTC. Its protein product is CASSLGGRLNYGYTF. The chain joins TRBV5-8 to TRBJ1-2, with TRBD1 matching 7 bases. The CDR3 runs to 15 residues. Per the germline V gene, CDR1 is SGHTS and CDR2 is YDEGEE. Trimming at V came to 2 bases and at J to 2 bases, leaving 6 bases not matched to a gene.